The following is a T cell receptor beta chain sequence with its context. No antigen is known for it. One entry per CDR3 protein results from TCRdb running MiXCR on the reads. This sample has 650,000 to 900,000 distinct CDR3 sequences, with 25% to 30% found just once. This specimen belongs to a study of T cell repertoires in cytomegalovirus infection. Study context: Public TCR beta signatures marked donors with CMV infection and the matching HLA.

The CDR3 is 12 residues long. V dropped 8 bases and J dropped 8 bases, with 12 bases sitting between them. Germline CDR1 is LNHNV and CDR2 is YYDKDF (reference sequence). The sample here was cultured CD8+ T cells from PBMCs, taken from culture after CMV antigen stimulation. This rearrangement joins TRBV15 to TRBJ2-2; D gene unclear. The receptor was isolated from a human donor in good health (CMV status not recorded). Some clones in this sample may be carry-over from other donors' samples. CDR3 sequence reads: CATLGAKGELFF. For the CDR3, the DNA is TGTGCCACCTTAGGAGCAAAAGGGGAGCTGTTTTTT.